The clone carrying this TCR beta chain was seen more than once but under ten times. Antigen specificity is unknown. Method: immunoSEQ multiplex PCR; TCRdb's copy keeps in-frame clones and lacks some. The profile shows 10,000 to 15,000 clones, around 70% of them singletons. This sample is drawn from a study of neoadjuvant nivolumab and ipilimumab in lung cancer. Regarding the study as a whole: Higher pretherapy blood TCR richness went with higher resected-tumor richness. TCR receptors were sequenced in few samples. TCR richness and clonality were higher in tumors than adjacent uninvolved lung.

CDR3 length: 16 amino acids. V was clipped by 6 bases and J by 4 bases; unmatched bases: 8. CDR1 and CDR2 (germline): ENHRY, SYGVKD. Sequencing used peripheral blood, obtained after neoadjuvant nivolumab, alone or with ipilimumab, at or shortly before surgery. This TCR came from an adult with non-small cell lung cancer. V usage is TRBV10-3 and J usage is TRBJ2-2; the match to TRBD1 covers 10 bases. In DNA, the CDR3 is TGTGCCATCAGGGATTCGGGACAGGGGTTCACCGGGGAGCTGTTTTTT. Amino acid sequence: CAIRDSGQGFTGELFF.